The 11 T cell receptor beta chains in this list originate from one sample, sequenced in a study of blood T cell repertoires in COVID-19. Assay: immunoSEQ multiplex PCR; the TCRdb copy retains only in-frame clones and omits some. The repertoire includes 200,000 to 300,000 clones, roughly nine tenths of them detected once, and 6.2% sits in the top ten. Sequencing was carried out using peripheral blood. Receptors were obtained from a man in his sixties with acute or convalescent COVID-19.

This chain uses TRBV5-6 with TRBJ2-4; no reliable D call. Per the germline V gene, CDR1 is SGHDT and CDR2 is YYEEEE. CDR3 length: 13 residues. V was trimmed by 0 bases and J by 6 bases, leaving 7 bases between them. The CDR3 sequence is CASSLDSANIQYF. The CDR3 DNA is TGTGCCAGCAGCTTGGACAGTGCAAACATTCAGTACTTC.

The chain couples TRBV21-1 to TRBJ1-1. TRBV21-1 is marked as a pseudogene. The CDR3 has 13 amino acids. The CDR3 protein is CASSLEMVTEAFF. CDR3 DNA: TGTGCCAGCAGCCTCGAGATGGTTACTGAAGCTTTCTTT.

This clone was found a few times. The chain couples TRBV5-6 to TRBJ2-5, with D unresolved. Germline V lookup: CDR1 SGHDT, CDR2 YYEEEE. V dropped 5 bases and J dropped 5 bases, with 13 bases sitting between them. CDR3 length: 13 amino acids. In DNA, the CDR3 is TGTGCCAGCAGAGGTATTAGCATGGAGACCCAGTACTTC. Translation: CASRGISMETQYF.

The V gene is TRBV28, the J gene TRBJ1-1; D is possibly TRBD1 (6 bases). V lost 8 bases to trimming and J lost 1 base, with 17 bases between them. In germline, CDR1 is MDHEN, CDR2 SYDVKM. This CDR3 has 15 amino acids. The CDR3 spells CASGGGRLGNTEAFF. CDR3 coding DNA: TGTGCCAGCGGGGGGGGCCGTTTAGGGAACACTGAAGCTTTCTTT.

This rearrangement joins TRBV5-1 to TRBJ2-7, with 11 bases identical to TRBD2. The CDR3 consists of 15 residues. In germline, CDR1 is SGHRS, CDR2 YFSETQ. The V segment lost 1 base and the J segment 4 bases; nucleotides outside the gene matches: 4. CDR3 sequence: CASSLTSGSWYEQYF. CDR3 in DNA: TGCGCCAGCAGCTTGACTAGCGGGAGCTGGTACGAGCAGTACTTC.

V and J are TRBV11-2 and TRBJ2-7, with 8 positions matching TRBD2. With 5 bases clipped from V and 3 bases from J, the junction kept 6 bases outside the gene matches. The germline CDR1 and CDR2 sequences are SGHAT and FQNNGV. The CDR3 contains 14 residues. The CDR3: CASSGSGNLYEQYF. The CDR3 region has the DNA TGTGCCAGCAGCGGTAGCGGGAACCTCTACGAGCAGTACTTC.

This clone was seen once. The J gene is TRBJ2-7, the V gene TRBV6-1; D remains unclear. The CDR3 loop spans 14 amino acids. Germline V gene data show CDR1 as MNHNS and CDR2 as SASEGT. The ends were cut back, 5 bases at V and 4 bases at J, with 15 bases in the middle. Written as DNA, the CDR3 is TGTGCCAGCAGTTCGGAGCTCCCGCGTTACGAGCAGTACTTC. Encoded protein: CASSSELPRYEQYF.

The chain couples TRBV11-3 to TRBJ1-1; D remains unclear. The V gene's germline CDR1 is SGHNT and CDR2 YENEEA. V lost 1 base and J lost 8, with 11 bases in between. The CDR3 runs 13 residues. CDR3 sequence reads: CASSLGLEREAFF. DNA of the CDR3: TGTGCCAGCAGCTTAGGGCTAGAGAGAGAAGCTTTCTTT.

This clone is a singleton in its sample. The chain combines TRBV3-1 (or the pseudogene TRBV3-2) with TRBJ1-5; 7 positions agree with TRBD1. Germline CDR1 reads LGHDT; CDR2 reads YNNKEL (reference sequence). CDR3 length: 15 residues. V shed 0 bases, J shed 7 bases, and the junction held 6 bases outside the gene matches. CDR3 protein: CASSQDQTGRQPQHF. The CDR3 nucleotides are TGTGCCAGCAGCCAAGATCAGACAGGGCGGCAGCCCCAGCATTTT.

The rearrangement joins TRBV27 to TRBJ2-1, with D perhaps matching TRBD2 (6 bases). The CDR3 runs 12 residues. Germline V lookup: CDR1 MNHEY, CDR2 SMNVEV (reference sequence). V was trimmed by 5 bases and J by 8 bases, leaving 10 bases between them. The DNA of the CDR3 is TGTGCCAGCAGTCCGGGACTTTATGAGCAGTTCTTC. Protein product: CASSPGLYEQFF.

The J gene is TRBJ2-7, the V gene TRBV10-3; 8 bases agree with TRBD1. Germline lookup yields CDR1 ENHRY and CDR2 SYGVKD. There are 15 residues in the CDR3. Germline trimming cut 5 bases from V and 1 base from J; bases unmatched to any gene: 7. The CDR3 protein is CAISPGQGGSYEQYF. The CDR3 DNA sequence: TGTGCCATCAGTCCCGGACAGGGTGGGTCCTACGAGCAGTACTTC.